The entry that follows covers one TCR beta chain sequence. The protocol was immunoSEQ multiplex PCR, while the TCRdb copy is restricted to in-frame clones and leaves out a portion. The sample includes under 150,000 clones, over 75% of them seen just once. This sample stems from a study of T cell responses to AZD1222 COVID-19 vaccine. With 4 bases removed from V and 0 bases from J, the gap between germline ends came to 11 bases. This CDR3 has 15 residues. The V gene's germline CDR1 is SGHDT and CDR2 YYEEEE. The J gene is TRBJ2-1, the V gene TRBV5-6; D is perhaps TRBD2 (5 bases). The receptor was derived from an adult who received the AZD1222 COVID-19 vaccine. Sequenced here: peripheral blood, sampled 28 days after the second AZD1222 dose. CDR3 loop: CASSRGISSYNEQFF. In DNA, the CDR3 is TGTGCCAGCAGCCGGGGAATTAGCTCCTACAATGAGCAGTTCTTC.